The table lists the clone carrying this T cell receptor beta chain with a few counts. Its antigen is undetermined. The donors were healthy female monozygous twins, three pairs in total. TCRdb used MiXCR to reprocess the 5' RACE reads, holding one entry per CDR3 protein. Among hundreds of thousands of distinct CDR3 sequences, over 25% were seen once, and the ten largest hold 5.5% to 7%. This sample is drawn from a study of identical twins' blood T cells. Study outcomes and limitations: Top TCRbeta clonotypes were shared more with twin than unrelated donors.

Germline CDR1 reads MNHEY; CDR2 reads SVGAGI. The V gene lost 4 bases and the J gene lost 5 bases, with 10 bases spanning the gap. The CDR3 covers 13 residues. The chain has TRBV6-5 and TRBJ2-3, with D unresolved. The clonotype comes from a woman between 18 and 55 years old in good health. The sample consisted of PBMCs. The CDR3 DNA is TGTGCCAGCAGTTCGTTCTTAGGAGATACGCAGTATTTT. It encodes CASSSFLGDTQYF.